One sample yielded the 17 T cell receptor beta chains listed below, sequenced in a study of PD-L1 blockade in urothelial cancer. The time point: pretreatment peripheral blood. Measured with immunoSEQ multiplex PCR; TCRdb has only the in-frame clones, and not every one. The sample lists tens of thousands of clones; about four fifths were seen once. This specimen consisted of PBMCs, obtained around atezolizumab (anti-PD-L1) treatment. Receptors originate from a man between 65 and 85 years old with urothelial cancer.

The V gene is TRBV4-2, the J gene TRBJ1-1, with D perhaps TRBD1 (6 bases). The ends were cut back, 4 bases at V and 6 bases at J, with 12 bases in the middle. Germline V gene data show CDR1 as LGHNA and CDR2 as YNFKEQ. This CDR3 spans 13 amino acids. The CDR3 nucleotides read TGTGCCAGCAGCCGGGACACCAACTCTGAAGCTTTCTTT. It yields the protein CASSRDTNSEAFF.

CDR3 in DNA: TGTGCCAGCAGCCAACAGGGAACTAATGAAAAACTGTTTTTT. This sequence encodes CASSQQGTNEKLFF. V gene TRBV7-6 combines with J gene TRBJ1-4, with TRBD1 as a possible D gene (6 bases). Germline CDR1 and CDR2: SGHVS and FNYEAQ. This CDR3 is built from 14 residues. With 5 bases removed from V and 1 base from J, the gap between germline ends came to 8 bases. Full variable domain (rest looked up from reference TRBV7-6 and TRBJ1-4): GAGVSQSPRYKVTKRGQDVALRCDPISGHVSLYWYRQALGQGPEFLTYFNYEAQQDKSGLPNDRFSAERPEGSISTLTIQRTEQRDSAMYRCASSQQGTNEKLFFGSGTQLSVL.

The chain joins TRBV5-1 to TRBJ1-2; TRBD1 matches 8 bases. The CDR3 totals 15 residues. CDR1 is SGHRS, CDR2 YFSETQ, per germline. The junction had 5 bases not matched to a gene; V was cut back by 0 bases and J by 4 bases. CDR3 sequence: CASSLGTGSGYGYTF. The CDR3 DNA follows: TGCGCCAGCAGCTTGGGGACAGGGTCGGGCTATGGCTACACCTTC.

This rearrangement joins TRBV19 to TRBJ1-2; no reliable D call. V was shortened by 8 bases and J by 4 bases, with 8 bases between the two germline ends. The CDR3 has 11 residues. The germline V gene has CDR1 LNHDA and CDR2 SQIVND (reference sequence). Here the CDR3 reads CASAALYGYTF. The CDR3 DNA is TGTGCCAGTGCGGCTCTCTATGGCTACACCTTC.

The chain is built from TRBV5-8 and TRBJ1-1; D is possibly TRBD1 (5 bases). Trimming removed 2 bases at V and 1 base at J, with 9 bases between. The CDR3 extends over 14 amino acids. The V gene's germline CDR1 is SGHTS and CDR2 YDEGEE. The DNA of the CDR3 is TGTGCCAGCAGCTTAGCAGGGCAGAACACTGAAGCTTTCTTT. It translates to CASSLAGQNTEAFF. The whole variable domain, filled in from reference TRBV5-8 and TRBJ1-1, reads EAGVTQSPTHLIKTRGQQATLRCSPISGHTSVYWYQQALGLGLQFLLWYDEGEERNRGNFPPRFSGRQFPNYSSELNVNALELEDSALYLCASSLAGQNTEAFFGQGTRLTVV.

V usage is TRBV10-3 and J usage is TRBJ1-2; a weak D match, TRBD1 (6 bases). CDR1 and CDR2 (germline): ENHRY, SYGVKD. V lost 4 bases and J lost 4, with 10 bases in between. The CDR3 covers 13 residues. CDR3 bases: TGTGCCATCAGTGCGGACAGCACCTATGGCTACACCTTC. Its translation is CAISADSTYGYTF.

This chain joins TRBV19 and TRBJ1-4; D ambiguous. From germline, CDR1 is LNHDA and CDR2 SQIVND (reference sequence). V lost 5 bases, J lost 8 bases, and 18 bases lay in between. The CDR3 is made up of 15 amino acids. The DNA of the CDR3 is TGTGCCAGTAGTCACAATGCAGGCTTTGGGGAAAAACTGTTTTTT. Amino acids: CASSHNAGFGEKLFF.

The chain recombines TRBV7-8 with TRBJ1-5; maybe TRBD1 (6 bases). The CDR3 is 14 residues long. V was cut by 3 bases and J by 8 bases, with 14 bases left in between. Germline lookup yields CDR1 SGHVS and CDR2 FQNEAQ. CDR3 sequence reads: CASSFYSGEEPQHF. CDR3 in DNA: TGTGCCAGCAGCTTTTATTCAGGGGAAGAGCCCCAGCATTTT.

The CDR3 reads CASSWGQEETQYF. The CDR3, as DNA: TGTGCCAGCAGTTGGGGACAGGAAGAGACCCAGTACTTC. The chain combines TRBV6-1 with TRBJ2-5, with 8 bases aligning to TRBD1. Germline V gene sequence: CDR1 MNHNS, CDR2 SASEGT. The trim removed 5 bases at V and 3 bases at J, leaving 2 bases unmatched. CDR3 length: 13 residues.

The sample holds one count of this clone. The chain uses TRBV6-1 and TRBJ1-1, with D hard to call. Trimming took 2 bases from V and 7 from J, leaving 14 bases between them. Germline CDR1 and CDR2: MNHNS and SASEGT. The CDR3 totals 14 residues. The CDR3 nucleotides read TGTGCCAGCAGTGAATCGGGTGTTCGAGGTGAAGCTTTCTTT. It specifies CASSESGVRGEAFF.

The chain couples TRBV5-1 to TRBJ2-3; 9 bases are shared with TRBD2. V lost 1 base and J lost 4; bases outside the gene matches: 7. Germline V CDR1 and CDR2: SGHRS, YFSETQ. The CDR3 runs 16 residues. Here the CDR3 reads CASSLWVSGGADTQYF. The CDR3 nucleotides are TGCGCCAGCAGCTTGTGGGTTAGCGGGGGCGCAGATACGCAGTATTTT.

The chain employs TRBV25-1 and TRBJ1-2, with 8 bases lining up with TRBD1. CDR3 length equals 15 residues. The V and J ends lost 4 bases and 3 bases, in that order; junction bases with no gene match: 7. The germline V gene encodes CDR1 MGHDK and CDR2 SYGVNS. The CDR3 protein is CASSGAGGGYYGYTF. The CDR3 DNA reads TGTGCCAGCAGTGGGGCAGGGGGCGGATACTATGGCTACACCTTC.

The V call is TRBV6-5, the J call TRBJ2-7; D perhaps matches TRBD1 (6 bases). Trimming shortened V by 0 bases and J by 7 bases, and 19 bases separated the two germline ends. Germline V CDR1 and CDR2: MNHEY, SVGAGI. The CDR3 is 16 residues long. The CDR3 DNA follows: TGTGCCAGCAGTTACTCGAGGGGCAGGGGCTTACATGAGCAGTACTTC. Encoded protein: CASSYSRGRGLHEQYF.

V is TRBV7-6 and J is TRBJ2-1; 13 bases match TRBD2. The ends lost 5 bases at V and 4 bases at J; junction bases unmatched: 5. Germline-derived CDR1 and CDR2 are SGHVS and FNYEAQ. The CDR3 has 16 residues. The CDR3 loop is CASSPPGLAGYNEQFF. The CDR3 region has the DNA TGTGCCAGCAGCCCTCCGGGACTAGCGGGGTACAATGAGCAGTTCTTC.

The chain links TRBV25-1 to TRBJ1-5, with TRBD1 identical over 9 bases. The CDR3 loop spans 14 amino acids. Germline-derived CDR1 and CDR2 are MGHDK and SYGVNS. V lost 6 bases, J lost 3 bases, and 3 bases stayed unmatched. CDR3 loop: CASRGTGINQPQHF. The CDR3 bases are TGTGCCAGCAGGGGGACAGGGATCAATCAGCCCCAGCATTTT.

The CDR3 nucleotides are TGTGCCAGCAGCTTGGTGGGACTAGCGGGAAATGGCTCCTACAATGAGCAGTTCTTC. As protein: CASSLVGLAGNGSYNEQFF. V gene TRBV5-5 combines with J gene TRBJ2-1; TRBD2 matches 13 bases. The CDR3 is 19 residues long. From germline, CDR1 is SGHKS and CDR2 YYEKEE (reference sequence). V shed 0 bases, J shed 0 bases, and the junction held 6 bases outside the gene matches.

This chain connects TRBV6-1 to TRBJ2-7, with D perhaps matching TRBD2 (6 bases). The CDR3 is made up of 13 amino acids. Trimming removed 6 bases at V and 3 bases at J, with 12 bases between. Germline CDR1 reads MNHNS; CDR2 reads SASEGT. The CDR3 protein is CASSPVGGYEQYF. CDR3 DNA: TGTGCCAGCAGCCCCGTGGGGGGCTACGAGCAGTACTTC.